This T cell receptor beta chain was profiled in a study of CD8 T cells in Susac syndrome. In the case of this clonotype: The antigen is not known.

Study-level findings and limits: It was acknowledged by the study that relatively few individuals were included in its TCR sequencing and HLA analysis.

Random hexamers served to reverse transcribe roughly 0.45 to 1 ug RNA. Amplification of TCR beta CDR3 across 54 Vbeta and 13 Jbeta was performed with immunoSEQ multiplex PCR. TCRdb re-called the immunoSEQ multiplex PCR reads with MiXCR, one entry per CDR3 protein. The sample consists of about 180,000 distinct CDR3 sequences, around 95% of them appearing once. Germline assignment: CDR1 DFQATT and CDR2 SNEGSKA (reference sequence). The CDR3 loop spans 13 amino acids. Trimming pared 7 bases from V and 2 bases from J, leaving 15 bases between. It was negative isolation that provided the CD8+ and CD4+ T cells, whereas TEMRA cells were enriched by FACS.

The chain uses TRBV20-1 and TRBJ2-7, with a tentative D call TRBD1 (5 bases). Sample: CD4+ T cells from PBMCs. This sequence originates from a human donor with multiple sclerosis. Here the CDR3 reads CSGIRESTYEQYF. CDR3 DNA sequence: TGCAGTGGGATCAGGGAAAGTACCTACGAGCAGTACTTC.